These T cell receptor beta chains were read from a single sample in a study of cytomegalovirus exposure and HLA in healthy donors. Here immunoSEQ multiplex PCR was the method, and the copy in TCRdb shows in-frame clones only, minus some. Of 150,000 to 200,000 clones in the sample, 60% to 80% were seen once. Sequencing input: PBMCs. All receptors derive from a man between 18 and 29 years old in good health and CMV-seropositive. Each CDR3 is given with its conserved first and last residue. A D gene is named only where the DNA matches it firmly. Where a row states a size, it is once, few, many or the class of an expanded clone; other rows omit it.

>NA|NA|TRBJ2-2|TRBV5-1
CASSTGNTGELFF
TGCGCCAGCAGTACAGGGAACACCGGGGAGCTGTTTTTT
>NA|NA|TRBJ2-5|TRBV7-9
CSSSPRETQYF
TGTTCCAGCAGCCCGAGGGAGACCCAGTACTTC
>once|TRBD1|TRBJ2-2|TRBV2
CASSENRGHTGELFF
TGTGCCAGCAGTGAGAACAGGGGGCACACCGGGGAGCTGTTTTTT
>few|TRBD1|TRBJ2-7|TRBV27
CASCRGPPYEQYF
TGTGCCAGCTGCAGGGGGCCACCCTACGAGCAGTACTTC
>NA|TRBD2|TRBJ2-5|TRBV7-2
CASSLAGFSTSGGAMVSETQYF
TGTGCCAGCAGCTTAGCAGGGTTTAGTACTAGCGGGGGGGCCATGGTCTCGGAGACCCAGTACTTC
>NA|NA|TRBJ1-1|TRBV5-1
CASSPAARAPRNTEAFF
TGCGCCAGCAGCCCTGCGGCCAGGGCACCCCGGAACACTGAAGCTTTCTTT
>NA|NA|TRBJ2-7|TRBV30
CAWIDSLSEQYF
TGTGCCTGGATCGACTCCTTAAGCGAGCAGTACTTC
>NA|NA|TRBJ1-1|TRBV6-1
CASSEAQGLMNTEAFF
TGTGCCAGCAGTGAAGCGCAGGGTTTAATGAACACTGAAGCTTTCTTT
>few|NA|TRBJ2-7|TRBV11-1
CASSPAYEQYF
TGTGCCAGCAGCCCAGCCTACGAGCAGTACTTC
>NA|NA|TRBJ1-2|TRBV18
CASSPGQGTTF
TGTGCCAGCTCACCCGGGCAGGGCACCACCTTC
>few|TRBD1|TRBJ2-7|TRBV6-5
CASSRRQGHEQYF
TGTGCCAGCAGCCGAAGACAGGGCCACGAGCAGTACTTC
>NA|NA|TRBJ2-2|TRBV7-8
CASSPRGGSGLNTGELFF
TGTGCCAGCAGCCCCCGCGGTGGCTCAGGGTTGAACACCGGGGAGCTGTTTTTT
>NA|NA|TRBJ1-5|TRBV7-8
CASSPPGSNQPQHF
TGTGCCAGCAGCCCTCCAGGGAGCAATCAGCCCCAGCATTTT
>once|TRBD2|TRBJ2-3|TRBV4-3
CASSADFSGGATDTQYF
TGCGCCAGCAGCGCGGACTTTAGCGGGGGGGCCACAGATACGCAGTATTTT
>NA|NA|TRBJ1-5|TRBV6-5
CASSPTYSNQPQHF
TGTGCCAGCAGCCCGACATATAGCAATCAGCCCCAGCATTTT
>NA|TRBD1|TRBJ2-7|TRBV30
CAWSVRTGSNSYEQYF
TGTGCCTGGAGTGTACGGACAGGGTCTAACTCCTACGAGCAGTACTTC
>NA|NA|TRBJ2-2|TRBV7-7
CASSLGFGTPNTGELFF
TGTGCCAGCAGCTTGGGGTTTGGGACACCGAACACCGGGGAGCTGTTTTTT
>NA|NA|TRBJ2-4|TRBV30
CAWNIRGANIQYF
TGTGCCTGGAATATTCGGGGGGCAAACATTCAGTACTTC
>NA|NA|TRBJ2-7|TRBV10-1
CASSEPRTYEQYF
TGCGCCAGCAGTGAGCCCAGGACCTACGAGCAGTACTTC
>NA|TRBD1|TRBJ2-7|TRBV5-1
CASSLDRGREQYF
TGCGCCAGCAGCTTGGACAGGGGACGCGAGCAGTACTTC
>NA|NA|TRBJ1-2|TRBV9
CASSVTRTPNYGYTF
TGTGCCAGCAGCGTAACCCGTACACCAAACTATGGCTACACCTTC
>NA|NA|TRBJ2-1|TRBV7-6
CASSPDRRGEQFF
TGTGCCAGCAGCCCGGACAGGCGGGGCGAGCAGTTCTTC
>NA|NA|TRBJ1-1|TRBV7-9
CASSPLEGDQTEAFF
TGTGCCAGCAGCCCCCTCGAAGGGGATCAGACTGAAGCTTTCTTT
>NA|NA|TRBJ1-1|TRBV5-1
CASSSGRQTMNTEAFF
TGCGCCAGCAGCTCCGGAAGACAGACCATGAACACTGAAGCTTTCTTT
>NA|NA|TRBJ1-6|TRBV6-4
CASSERGIGSPLHF
TGTGCCAGCAGTGAACGGGGGATTGGTTCACCCCTCCACTTT
>NA|TRBD2|TRBJ2-7|TRBV5-1
CASSEAGGSYEQYF
TGCGCCAGCAGCGAAGCGGGAGGATCCTACGAGCAGTACTTC
>NA|NA|TRBJ2-4|TRBV28
CASSLRSGVRIQYF
TGTGCCAGCAGTTTACGGTCAGGGGTAAGGATTCAGTACTTC
>NA|NA|TRBJ1-5|TRBV30
CAWSVQVNQPQHF
TGTGCCTGGAGTGTACAGGTTAATCAGCCCCAGCATTTT
>few|TRBD2|TRBJ2-2|TRBV4-1
CASSQGNAGGVSGELFF
TGCGCCAGCAGCCAGGGAAATGCGGGAGGGGTCAGCGGGGAGCTGTTTTTT
>NA|NA|TRBJ2-2|TRBV7-2
CASSLDIVPGELFF
TGTGCCAGCAGCTTAGACATCGTACCCGGGGAGCTGTTTTTT
>NA|NA|TRBJ2-3|TRBV25-1
CASSAHGGDTQYF
TGTGCCAGCAGTGCGCACGGGGGAGATACGCAGTATTTT
>once|NA|TRBJ2-7|TRBV15
CATSRDFYEQYF
TGTGCCACCAGCAGAGACTTCTACGAGCAGTACTTC
>NA|TRBD2|TRBJ2-2|TRBV5-4
CASSLDTTSGNTGELFF
TGTGCCAGCAGCTTGGATACGACTAGCGGAAACACCGGGGAGCTGTTTTTT
>once|NA|TRBJ1-1|TRBV7-2
CASSLALGAGTEAFF
TGTGCCAGCAGCTTAGCACTAGGGGCGGGGACTGAAGCTTTCTTT
>NA|NA|TRBJ2-4|TRBV19
CASRHQDFQTSKDIQYF
TGTGCCAGTCGACATCAGGACTTCCAGACCTCCAAGGACATTCAGTACTTC
>once|TRBD1|TRBJ1-1|TRBV9
CASSATGTGNTEAFF
TGTGCCAGCAGCGCCACCGGGACAGGGAACACTGAAGCTTTCTTT
>few|TRBD1|TRBJ2-7|TRBV5-1
CASSEQGARTYEQYF
TGCGCCAGCAGTGAACAGGGGGCGCGTACCTACGAGCAGTACTTC
>NA|TRBD1|TRBJ1-1|TRBV6-5
CASSRGTGTAAFF
TGTGCCAGCAGCCGAGGGACAGGCACCGCGGCTTTCTTT
>NA|TRBD1|TRBJ2-3|TRBV9
CASSTTGVEADTQYF
TGTGCCAGCAGCACGACAGGGGTTGAGGCAGATACGCAGTATTTT
>NA|TRBD1|TRBJ1-1|TRBV5-1
CASSSRTGVNTEAFF
TGCGCCAGCAGCTCCCGGACAGGGGTTAACACTGAAGCTTTCTTT
>NA|NA|TRBJ1-6|TRBV6-1
CASIWGRENSPLHF
TGTGCCAGCATTTGGGGGCGGGAGAATTCACCCCTCCACTTT
>NA|NA|TRBJ2-7|TRBV27
CASSLRQGGYEQYF
TGTGCCAGCAGTTTAAGGCAGGGGGGCTACGAGCAGTACTTC
>NA|NA|TRBJ2-7|TRBV7-9
CASSLGGLAYEQYF
TGTGCCAGCAGCTTAGGGGGTCTAGCGTACGAGCAGTACTTC
>NA|NA|TRBJ2-5|TRBV7-9
CSSSHGIMETQYF
TGTTCCAGCAGCCATGGCATCATGGAGACCCAGTACTTC
>NA|NA|TRBJ1-6|TRBV7-9
CASSLGPPGTTNSPLHF
TGTGCCAGCAGCTTAGGGCCCCCCGGGACAACCAATTCACCCCTCCACTTT